A single sample gave rise to the 13 T cell receptor beta chains below, sequenced in a study of beta chain features in type 1 diabetes. The isolated RNA, all of it, was reverse transcribed, so expressed TCRB transcripts were what got sequenced. The repertoire was sequenced with immunoSEQ multiplex PCR; TCRdb's copy has only in-frame clones and lacks some. The table lists 300,000 to 350,000 clones, around 20% of them singletons. The material sequenced was naive CD4+ T cells from blood. All receptors derive from a woman younger than 35 in good health.

This sequence joins TRBV4-2 and TRBJ2-1; 9 positions agree with TRBD2. Germline CDR1 is LGHNA and CDR2 is YNFKEQ. Losses at the gene ends were 0 bases for V and 4 bases for J; bases not matched to a gene: 1. The CDR3 totals 15 residues. The CDR3 coding sequence is TGTGCCAGCAGCCAAGAACTAGCGGGTTACAATGAGCAGTTCTTC. This gives the protein CASSQELAGYNEQFF.

This clone was counted only a few times. The V and J genes are TRBV7-9 and TRBJ2-1, with D possibly matching TRBD1 (6 bases). The V end lost 4 bases, the J end lost 4 bases, and 14 bases lay between the germline ends. Germline lookup yields CDR1 SEHNR and CDR2 FQNEAQ (reference sequence). The CDR3 extends over 15 amino acids. DNA of the CDR3: TGTGCCAGCAGCTCTCCCGGGACACAATACAATGAGCAGTTCTTC. This codes for CASSSPGTQYNEQFF.

The CDR3 region is CASSLARQGVETQYF. In DNA form, the CDR3 reads TGTGCCAGCAGCTTAGCACGACAGGGGGTGGAGACCCAGTACTTC. The V and J genes are TRBV7-2 and TRBJ2-5; 9 bases match TRBD1. Germline V CDR1 and CDR2: SGHTA, FQGNSA. The V gene end was trimmed by 0 bases and the J gene end by 5 bases; junction bases not matched to a gene: 4. There are 15 residues in the CDR3.

A few counts support this clone. J is TRBJ2-1 and V is TRBV10-3; 14 bases line up with TRBD2. Germline V gives CDR1 ENHRY, CDR2 SYGVKD. The CDR3 has 18 amino acids. Losses at the gene ends were 0 bases for V and 2 bases for J; bases not matched to a gene: 3. The CDR3 nucleotides read TGTGCCATCAGTGAGTCGGGACTAGCGGGAGAGGCCTACAATGAGCAGTTCTTC. It codes for CAISESGLAGEAYNEQFF.

The rearrangement uses TRBV18 and TRBJ2-7; D may be TRBD2 (6 bases). Germline loops: CDR1 KGHSH, CDR2 LQKENI. V was cut by 5 bases and J by 1 base, with 9 bases left in between. CDR3 length: 13 amino acids. CDR3 amino acids: CASSSGTSYEQYF. The CDR3, as DNA: TGTGCCAGCTCATCCGGGACTTCCTACGAGCAGTACTTC.

This chain connects TRBV7-8 to TRBJ2-7, with D perhaps TRBD1 (6 bases). Trimming left V 2 bases short and J 2 bases short, with 13 bases between. Looked up from germline, CDR1 is SGHVS and CDR2 is FQNEAQ. CDR3 length: 15 amino acids. The CDR3 loop reads CASSLITGSPYEQYF. CDR3 in DNA: TGTGCCAGCAGCTTAATAACAGGGTCCCCCTACGAGCAGTACTTC.

This chain connects TRBV4-2 to TRBJ1-5; a weak D match, TRBD1 (6 bases). The germline CDR1 and CDR2 sequences are LGHNA and YNFKEQ. CDR3 length: 15 amino acids. The V end was cut by 0 bases, the J end by 7 bases, with 13 bases between. CDR3 sequence: CASSQDLGQGQPQHF. CDR3 DNA: TGTGCCAGCAGCCAAGATTTGGGGCAGGGGCAGCCCCAGCATTTT.

V usage is TRBV12-5 and J usage is TRBJ2-1; TRBD1 agrees at 9 bases. The CDR3 is 14 amino acids. Trimming took 6 bases from V and 7 from J; bases not matched to a gene: 7. Germline V gene sequence: CDR1 LGHNT, CDR2 FRNRAP. CDR3 bases: TGTGCTAGTGGGCTCGGACAGGGGAGGAATGAGCAGTTCTTC. The encoded protein is CASGLGQGRNEQFF.

This clone was counted between two and nine times. V and J are TRBV5-1 and TRBJ2-7; D might be TRBD2 (6 bases). There are 15 residues in the CDR3. Germline CDR1 is SGHRS and CDR2 is YFSETQ. V lost 0 bases and J 3 bases, leaving 13 bases between the germline ends. This chain's CDR3 is CASSLVGGSHYEQYF. DNA for the CDR3: TGCGCCAGCAGCTTGGTGGGGGGTTCCCACTACGAGCAGTACTTC.

The chain recombines TRBV7-3 with TRBJ2-6, with D tentatively TRBD1 (6 bases). The CDR3 length is 17 residues. V was cut by 5 bases and J by 9 bases, with 23 bases left in between. Germline V lookup: CDR1 SGHTA, CDR2 FQGTGA. The CDR3 here is CASSPGFPLQGVNVLTF. DNA for the CDR3: TGTGCCAGCAGCCCGGGATTTCCCCTACAGGGAGTCAACGTCCTGACTTTC.

This clone occurred a few times. J is TRBJ2-6 and V is TRBV29-1; D may be TRBD1 (5 bases). The germline gives CDR1 SQVTM, CDR2 ANQGSEA. The CDR3 is made up of 17 amino acids. Deletions cut 6 bases from V and 0 bases from J, with 18 bases between. The CDR3 nucleotides are TGCAGCGTGAAAGACAGCCTGCTCTCCTCTGGGGCCAACGTCCTGACTTTC. Residues: CSVKDSLLSSGANVLTF. Based on the CDR3 plus reference TRBV29-1 and TRBJ2-6, the full variable domain is SAVISQKPSRDICQRGTSLTIQCQVDSQVTMMFWYRQQPGQSLTLIATANQGSEATYESGFVIDKFPISRPNLTFSTLTVSNMSPEDSSIYLCSVKDSLLSSGANVLTFGAGSRLTVL.

The chain couples TRBV18 to TRBJ1-2; 8 bases map to TRBD1. The length of the CDR3 is 13 residues. Unmatched junction bases numbered 6, after V lost 6 bases and J lost 6 bases. The germline V gene has CDR1 KGHSH and CDR2 LQKENI. This chain's CDR3 is CASSPGQEDGYTF. CDR3 nucleotides: TGTGCCAGCTCGCCGGGACAGGAGGATGGCTACACCTTC. Using reference TRBV18 and TRBJ1-2 for the parts outside the CDR3, the full variable domain is NAGVMQNPRHLVRRRGQEARLRCSPMKGHSHVYWYRQLPEEGLKFMVYLQKENIIDESGMPKERFSAEFPKEGPSILRIQQVVRGDSAAYFCASSPGQEDGYTFGSGTRLTVV.

This clone turned up a few times. The V gene is TRBV9, the J gene TRBJ2-1, with 11 nucleotides matching TRBD2. With V trimmed by 0 bases and J by 8 bases, 7 bases remained unmatched. CDR1 is SGDLS, CDR2 YYNGEE, per germline. The CDR3 has 16 residues. CDR3 sequence (DNA): TGTGCCAGCAGCGTAGCTACTAGCGGGAGATTCTATGAGCAGTTCTTC. Translating it yields CASSVATSGRFYEQFF.